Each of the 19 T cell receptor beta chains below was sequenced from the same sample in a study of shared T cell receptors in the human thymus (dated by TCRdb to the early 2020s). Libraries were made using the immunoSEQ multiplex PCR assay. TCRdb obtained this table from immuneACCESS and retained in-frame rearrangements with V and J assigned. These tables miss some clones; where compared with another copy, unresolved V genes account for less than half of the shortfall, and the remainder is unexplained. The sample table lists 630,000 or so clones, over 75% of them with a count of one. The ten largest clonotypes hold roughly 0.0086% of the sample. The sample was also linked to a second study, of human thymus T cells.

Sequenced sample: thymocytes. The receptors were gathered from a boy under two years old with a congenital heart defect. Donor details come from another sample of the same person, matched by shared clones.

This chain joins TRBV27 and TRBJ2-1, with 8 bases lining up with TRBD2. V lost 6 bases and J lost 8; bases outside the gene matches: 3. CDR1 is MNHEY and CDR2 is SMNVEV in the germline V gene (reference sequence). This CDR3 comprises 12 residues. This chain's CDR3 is CASRGLGDEQFF. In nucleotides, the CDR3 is TGTGCCAGCAGGGGACTAGGGGATGAGCAGTTCTTC.

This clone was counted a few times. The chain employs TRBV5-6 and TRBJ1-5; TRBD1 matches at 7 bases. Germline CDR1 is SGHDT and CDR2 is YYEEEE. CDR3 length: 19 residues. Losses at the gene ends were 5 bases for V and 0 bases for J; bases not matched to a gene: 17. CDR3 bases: TGTGCCAGCAGTCTTTCGGCACTTACAGGGGCCGATAGCAATCAGCCCCAGCATTTT. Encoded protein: CASSLSALTGADSNQPQHF. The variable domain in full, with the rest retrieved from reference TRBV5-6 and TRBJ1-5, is DAGVTQSPTHLIKTRGQQVTLRCSPKSGHDTVSWYQQALGQGPQFIFQYYEEEERQRGNFPDRFSGHQFPNYSSELNVNALLLGDSALYLCASSLSALTGADSNQPQHFGDGTRLSIL.

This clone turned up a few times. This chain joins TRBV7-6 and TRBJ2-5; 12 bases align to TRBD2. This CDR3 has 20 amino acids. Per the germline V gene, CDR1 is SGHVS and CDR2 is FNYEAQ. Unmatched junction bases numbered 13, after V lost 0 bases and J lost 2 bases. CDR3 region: CASSLAPQTGLAGKQETQYF. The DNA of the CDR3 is TGTGCCAGCAGCTTAGCACCTCAAACAGGACTAGCGGGAAAGCAAGAGACCCAGTACTTC.

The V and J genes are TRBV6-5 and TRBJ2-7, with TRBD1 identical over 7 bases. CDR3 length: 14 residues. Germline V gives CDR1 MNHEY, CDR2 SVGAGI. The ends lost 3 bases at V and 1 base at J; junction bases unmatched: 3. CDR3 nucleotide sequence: TGTGCCAGCAGTTATAGGGACAGTTCCTACGAGCAGTACTTC. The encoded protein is CASSYRDSSYEQYF.

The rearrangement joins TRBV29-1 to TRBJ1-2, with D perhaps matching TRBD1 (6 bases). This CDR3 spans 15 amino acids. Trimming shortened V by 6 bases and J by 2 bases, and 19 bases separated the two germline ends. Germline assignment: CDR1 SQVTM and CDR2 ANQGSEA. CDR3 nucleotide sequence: TGCAGCGTGGACCAGGGGTTAGGTAAAAACTATGGCTACACCTTC. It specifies CSVDQGLGKNYGYTF.

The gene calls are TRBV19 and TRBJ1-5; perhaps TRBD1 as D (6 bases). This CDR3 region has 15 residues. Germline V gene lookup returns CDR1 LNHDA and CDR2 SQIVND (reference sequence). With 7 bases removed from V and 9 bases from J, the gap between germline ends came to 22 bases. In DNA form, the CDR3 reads TGTGCCAGTAAGCAGGGGTCCGTCAAGCATCGGCCCCAGCATTTT. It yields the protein CASKQGSVKHRPQHF. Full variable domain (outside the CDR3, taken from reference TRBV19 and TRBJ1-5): DGGITQSPKYLFRKEGQNVTLSCEQNLNHDAMYWYRQDPGQGLRLIYYSQIVNDFQKGDIAEGYSVSREKKESFPLTVTSAQKNPTAFYLCASKQGSVKHRPQHFGDGTRLSIL.

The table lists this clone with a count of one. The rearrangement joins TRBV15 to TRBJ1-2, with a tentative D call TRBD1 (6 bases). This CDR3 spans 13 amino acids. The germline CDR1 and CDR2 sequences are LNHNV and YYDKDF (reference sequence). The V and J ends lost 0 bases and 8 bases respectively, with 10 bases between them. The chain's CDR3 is CATSREGGQGYTF. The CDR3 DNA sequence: TGTGCCACCAGCAGAGAGGGGGGGCAGGGCTACACCTTC.

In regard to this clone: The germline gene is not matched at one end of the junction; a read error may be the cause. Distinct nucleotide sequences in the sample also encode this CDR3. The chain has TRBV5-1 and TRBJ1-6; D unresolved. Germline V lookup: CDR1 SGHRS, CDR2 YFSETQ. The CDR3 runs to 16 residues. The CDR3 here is CASSLDIGGPNSPLHF. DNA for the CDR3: TGCGCCAGCAGCTTGGATATCGGTGGGCCCAATTCCCCCCTCCACTTT.

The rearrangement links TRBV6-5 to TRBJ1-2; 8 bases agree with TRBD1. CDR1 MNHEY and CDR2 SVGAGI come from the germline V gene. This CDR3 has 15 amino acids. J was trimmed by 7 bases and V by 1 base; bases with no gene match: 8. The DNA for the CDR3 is TGTGCCAGCAGTTACTTTGTCCCAGGGGGCAGTGGCTACACCTTC. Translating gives CASSYFVPGGSGYTF.

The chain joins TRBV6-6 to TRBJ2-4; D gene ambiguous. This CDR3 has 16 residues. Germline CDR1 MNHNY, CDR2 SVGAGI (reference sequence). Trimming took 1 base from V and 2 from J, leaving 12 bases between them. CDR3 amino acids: CASSYLGSLTKNIQYF. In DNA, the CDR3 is TGTGCCAGCAGTTACTTGGGCAGTCTAACCAAAAACATTCAGTACTTC.

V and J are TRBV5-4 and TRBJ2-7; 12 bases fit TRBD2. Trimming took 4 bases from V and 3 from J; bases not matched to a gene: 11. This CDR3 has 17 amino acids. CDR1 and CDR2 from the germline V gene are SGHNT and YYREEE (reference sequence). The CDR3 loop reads CASSPKTLAGGFYEQYF. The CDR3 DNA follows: TGTGCCAGCAGCCCAAAAACTCTAGCGGGAGGGTTCTACGAGCAGTACTTC.

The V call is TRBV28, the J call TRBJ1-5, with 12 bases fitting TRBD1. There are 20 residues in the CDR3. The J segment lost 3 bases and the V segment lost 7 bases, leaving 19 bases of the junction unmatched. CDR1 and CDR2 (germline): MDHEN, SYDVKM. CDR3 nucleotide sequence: TGTGCCAGCAACCTAGACCTACGGGACAGGGGGCGAGGGCTCAATCAGCCCCAGCATTTT. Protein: CASNLDLRDRGRGLNQPQHF.

The DNA of the CDR3 is TGTGCCAGTAGTATAGGTGGCAGGGGGTTGATTGGCAATCAGCCCCAGCATTTT. Protein sequence: CASSIGGRGLIGNQPQHF. This chain uses TRBV19 with TRBJ1-5; 7 bases agree with TRBD1. V shed 1 base and J 2 bases; nucleotides not matched to a gene: 11. This CDR3 is built from 18 residues. The V gene's germline CDR1 is LNHDA and CDR2 SQIVND (reference sequence).

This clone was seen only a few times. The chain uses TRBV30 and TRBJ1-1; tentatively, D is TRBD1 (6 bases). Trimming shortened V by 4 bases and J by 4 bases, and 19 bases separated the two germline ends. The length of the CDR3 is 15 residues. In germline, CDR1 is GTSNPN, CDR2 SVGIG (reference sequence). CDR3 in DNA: TGTGCCTGGATTAAATCCAGGGGCGACGGCACTGAAGCTTTCTTT. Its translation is CAWIKSRGDGTEAFF.

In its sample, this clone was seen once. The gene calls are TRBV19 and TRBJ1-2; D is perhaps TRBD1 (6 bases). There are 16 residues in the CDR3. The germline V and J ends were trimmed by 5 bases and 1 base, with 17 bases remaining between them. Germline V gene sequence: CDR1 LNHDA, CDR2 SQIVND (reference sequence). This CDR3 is CASSVDRGYGNYGYTF. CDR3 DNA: TGTGCCAGTAGTGTGGACAGAGGCTACGGTAACTATGGCTACACCTTC. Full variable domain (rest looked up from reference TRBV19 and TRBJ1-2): DGGITQSPKYLFRKEGQNVTLSCEQNLNHDAMYWYRQDPGQGLRLIYYSQIVNDFQKGDIAEGYSVSREKKESFPLTVTSAQKNPTAFYLCASSVDRGYGNYGYTFGSGTRLTVV.

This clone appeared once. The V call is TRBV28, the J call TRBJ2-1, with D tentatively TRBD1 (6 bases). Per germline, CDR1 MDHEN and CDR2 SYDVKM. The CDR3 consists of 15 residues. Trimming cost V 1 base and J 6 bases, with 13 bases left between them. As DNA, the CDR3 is TGTGCCAGCAGTTTATACCTAATACAGGGCAATGAGCAGTTCTTC. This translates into CASSLYLIQGNEQFF.

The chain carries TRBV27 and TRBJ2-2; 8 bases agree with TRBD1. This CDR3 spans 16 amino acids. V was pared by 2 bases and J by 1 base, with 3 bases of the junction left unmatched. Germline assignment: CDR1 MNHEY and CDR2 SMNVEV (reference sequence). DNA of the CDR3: TGTGCCAGCAGTTTACAGGGGGCCTTGAACACCGGGGAGCTGTTTTTT. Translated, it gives CASSLQGALNTGELFF.

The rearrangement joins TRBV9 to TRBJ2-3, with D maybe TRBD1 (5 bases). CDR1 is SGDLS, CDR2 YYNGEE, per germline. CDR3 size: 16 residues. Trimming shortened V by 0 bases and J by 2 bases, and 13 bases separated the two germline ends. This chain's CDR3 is CASSVAGRAHTDTQYF. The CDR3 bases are TGTGCCAGCAGCGTAGCAGGCAGGGCCCACACAGATACGCAGTATTTT.

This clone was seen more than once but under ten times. The CDR3 nucleotides read TGTGCTAGTGGAACCAAGGGGTATCGGAACACTGAAGCTTTCTTT. Protein product: CASGTKGYRNTEAFF. The chain joins TRBV12-5 to TRBJ1-1; a possible D gene is TRBD1 (5 bases). Per germline, CDR1 LGHNT and CDR2 FRNRAP. The CDR3 is 15 residues long. V was trimmed by 6 bases and J by 1 base, leaving 15 bases between them.